The table lists the clone carrying this T cell receptor (beta chain) with a count of one. The sample is drawn from a study of shared clonotypes between healthy human individuals. Measured with immunoSEQ multiplex PCR; TCRdb has only the in-frame clones, and not every one. The sample holds about 1.5 million clones, roughly 97% seen once. Germline V lookup: CDR1 SGDLS, CDR2 YYNGEE. The CDR3 is 14 amino acids. With 7 bases clipped from V and 3 bases from J, the junction kept 3 bases outside the gene matches. CD4+ cells underwent separation, giving CD45RA+ naive and CD45RA-negative memory subsets. The receptor comes from a man aged 25 to 40 in good health. The rearrangement joins TRBV9 to TRBJ2-1; 11 bases line up with TRBD2. The specimen was naive CD4+ T cells sorted from blood. Subset defined: CD45RA+ positively selected. The CDR3 here is CASGTSGSYNEQFF. In DNA, the CDR3 is TGTGCCAGCGGTACTAGCGGGAGCTACAATGAGCAGTTCTTC. The variable domain in full, with the rest retrieved from reference TRBV9 and TRBJ2-1, is DSGVTQTPKHLITATGQRVTLRCSPRSGDLSVYWYQQSLDQGLQFLIQYYNGEERAKGNILERFSAQQFPDLHSELNLSSLELGDSALYFCASGTSGSYNEQFFGPGTRLTVL.